This is a list of T cell receptor beta chains from one sample in a study of T-cell memory formation after mild COVID-19. MiXCR, applied by TCRdb to the 5' RACE reads, yields one record per CDR3 protein. The sample yields about 600,000 distinct CDR3 sequences, less than 25% seen once. Sample: PBMCs or a T cell subset sorted from them (not recorded which). These receptors came from an adult woman who had mild COVID-19 (a few samples of this study predate the infection). Cell type and time point are not known. Both conserved end residues are part of each CDR3. Each record gives: V gene, clone size, D gene, J gene, CDR3 DNA, CDR3 protein. A D gene is named only where the DNA matches it firmly. A row's size may be missing; if present it is once, few, many or a size class.

v_gene: TRBV9
abundance: few
d_gene: -
j_gene: TRBJ2-2
CDR3nt: TGTGCCAGCAGCTACCTTGGACGGGACACCGGGGAGCTGTTTTTT
CDR3aa: CASSYLGRDTGELFF

v_gene: TRBV5-1
abundance: -
d_gene: -
j_gene: TRBJ2-5
CDR3nt: TGCGCCAGCAGCTTGGCACAGGTGGGGGAGACCCAGTACTTC
CDR3aa: CASSLAQVGETQYF

v_gene: TRBV6-6
abundance: many
d_gene: -
j_gene: TRBJ2-7
CDR3nt: TGTGCCAGCAGTTACTCTGGAGGCGAGCAGTACTTC
CDR3aa: CASSYSGGEQYF

v_gene: TRBV7-8
abundance: -
d_gene: -
j_gene: TRBJ2-1
CDR3nt: TGTGCCAGCAGCTTACACCTCTACGGGCCCTATAATGAGCAGTTCTTC
CDR3aa: CASSLHLYGPYNEQFF

v_gene: TRBV7-8
abundance: -
d_gene: TRBD2
j_gene: TRBJ2-1
CDR3nt: TGTGCCAGCAGCGGACCGGGACTAGGTTTCAATGAGCAGTTCTTC
CDR3aa: CASSGPGLGFNEQFF

v_gene: TRBV12-3/TRBV12-4
abundance: -
d_gene: TRBD2
j_gene: TRBJ2-1
CDR3nt: TGTGCCAGCAGTTTAGAGGGGACTAGGCGCAATGAGCAGTTCTTC
CDR3aa: CASSLEGTRRNEQFF

v_gene: TRBV29-1
abundance: -
d_gene: -
j_gene: TRBJ2-5
CDR3nt: TGCAGCGTTGAACTCGCGGTAGCGAGACAAGAGACCCAGTACTTC
CDR3aa: CSVELAVARQETQYF

v_gene: TRBV5-6
abundance: few
d_gene: -
j_gene: TRBJ2-2
CDR3nt: TGTGCCAGCAGCTTGACTTCGGCGTCCGGGGAGCTGTTTTTT
CDR3aa: CASSLTSASGELFF

v_gene: TRBV7-9
abundance: -
d_gene: -
j_gene: TRBJ2-1
CDR3nt: TGTGCCAGCAGCGAAAGGACCGGACTGAATGAGCAGTTCTTC
CDR3aa: CASSERTGLNEQFF

v_gene: TRBV7-9
abundance: -
d_gene: -
j_gene: TRBJ1-1
CDR3nt: TGTGCCAGCAGCTCGTACACCGCGAACACTGAAGCTTTCTTT
CDR3aa: CASSSYTANTEAFF

v_gene: TRBV6-2/TRBV6-3
abundance: few
d_gene: -
j_gene: TRBJ2-1
CDR3nt: TGTGCCAGCAGTACTACCGCGATAGAGCAGTTCTTC
CDR3aa: CASSTTAIEQFF

v_gene: TRBV12-3/TRBV12-4
abundance: few
d_gene: TRBD1
j_gene: TRBJ1-3
CDR3nt: TGTGCCAGCACCTGGGACAGGGGCGGAAACACCATATATTTT
CDR3aa: CASTWDRGGNTIYF

v_gene: TRBV5-6
abundance: -
d_gene: -
j_gene: TRBJ2-1
CDR3nt: TGTGCCAGCAGCCACACGGACACAACCAATGAGCAGTTCTTC
CDR3aa: CASSHTDTTNEQFF

v_gene: TRBV4-1
abundance: few
d_gene: TRBD1
j_gene: TRBJ2-3
CDR3nt: TGCGCCAGCAGCCAAGATATTAACAGGGGGCGTACAGATACGCAGTATTTT
CDR3aa: CASSQDINRGRTDTQYF

v_gene: TRBV5-1
abundance: few
d_gene: TRBD1
j_gene: TRBJ2-2
CDR3nt: TGCGCCAGCACCTTCAAACCGGGACAGGTCGAGGAGCTGTTTTTT
CDR3aa: CASTFKPGQVEELFF

v_gene: TRBV7-3
abundance: once
d_gene: -
j_gene: TRBJ1-6
CDR3nt: TGTGCCAGCAGCTTAAAGTCGAGCTCACCCCTCCACTTT
CDR3aa: CASSLKSSSPLHF

v_gene: TRBV7-8
abundance: -
d_gene: -
j_gene: TRBJ2-3
CDR3nt: TGTGCCAGCAGCTCACCCGGGACGGGCGAACATACGCAGTATTTT
CDR3aa: CASSSPGTGEHTQYF

v_gene: TRBV11-2
abundance: few
d_gene: TRBD2
j_gene: TRBJ2-1
CDR3nt: TGTGCCAGCAGCTTAGAAGCGATCGGGGGGAATGAGCAGTTCTTC
CDR3aa: CASSLEAIGGNEQFF

v_gene: TRBV4-3
abundance: few
d_gene: -
j_gene: TRBJ2-7
CDR3nt: TGCGCCAGCAGCCAAGATCTAGGGAGCGGTTCTCCCTACGAGCAGTACTTC
CDR3aa: CASSQDLGSGSPYEQYF

v_gene: TRBV12-3/TRBV12-4
abundance: few
d_gene: TRBD2
j_gene: TRBJ2-7
CDR3nt: TGTGCCAGCAGTTGGGGGGCGGGGGGAGCCTACGAGCAGTACTTC
CDR3aa: CASSWGAGGAYEQYF

v_gene: TRBV7-9
abundance: once
d_gene: -
j_gene: TRBJ2-3
CDR3nt: TGTGCCAGCAGCTTCTTGGTTTCCTTTTGGGGGACAGATACGCAGTATTTT
CDR3aa: CASSFLVSFWGTDTQYF

v_gene: TRBV29-1
abundance: -
d_gene: TRBD1
j_gene: TRBJ1-4
CDR3nt: TGCAGCGTTCGACAGGGACAAAGACAAGCAACTAATGAAAAACTGTTTTTT
CDR3aa: CSVRQGQRQATNEKLFF

v_gene: TRBV30
abundance: few
d_gene: -
j_gene: TRBJ2-2
CDR3nt: TGTGCCTGGACCTTGGCAGGAATAGGGGAGCTGTTTTTT
CDR3aa: CAWTLAGIGELFF

v_gene: TRBV7-2
abundance: few
d_gene: -
j_gene: TRBJ1-3
CDR3nt: TGTGCCAGCAGCTTAGCAGGGGCAGGCTCTGGAAACACCATATATTTT
CDR3aa: CASSLAGAGSGNTIYF

v_gene: TRBV4-2
abundance: -
d_gene: TRBD1
j_gene: TRBJ2-7
CDR3nt: TGTGCCAGCAGCCGACCTTCACCCGGGACAGGTAGCTCCTACGAGCAGTACTTC
CDR3aa: CASSRPSPGTGSSYEQYF